This TCR beta chain is from a study of OX40 agonist ivuxolimab in advanced cancers. The trim removed 4 bases at V and 5 bases at J, leaving 5 bases unmatched. The CDR3 is 15 residues long. Germline CDR1 SGHVS, CDR2 FQNEAQ. This clone has just a few counts. Assay used: immunoSEQ multiplex PCR; TCRdb lists only in-frame clones, some missing. The repertoire has 35,000 to 40,000 clones, around 92% of them found once; the top ten carry 7.5% to 10%. The chain carries TRBV7-8 and TRBJ2-1, with 10 bases that match TRBD1. Sample: CD4+ or CD8+ T cells sorted from blood, taken in a trial of the OX40 agonist ivuxolimab. This receptor was taken from an adult with an advanced solid tumor such as melanoma, head and neck, liver or kidney cancer. DNA for the CDR3: TGTGCCAGCAGCTCTGGACAGGGGGTGGACAATGAGCAGTTCTTC. Its translation: CASSSGQGVDNEQFF.